These T cell receptor beta chains were read from a single sample in a study of T cell changes during pregnancy in multiple sclerosis. The protocol was immunoSEQ multiplex PCR, while the TCRdb copy is restricted to in-frame clones and leaves out a portion. Among tens of thousands of clones listed, about nine tenths were seen once. The input for sequencing was CD4+ T cells from peripheral blood mononuclear cells, taken in the third trimester of pregnancy. Source of these receptors: a female donor with multiple sclerosis, enrolled in a pregnancy study. Both conserved end residues are part of each CDR3. D genes are given only for firm matches. Clone size is stated in some rows and not others, as once, few, many or a class when expanded.

d_call: NA
j_call: TRBJ2-1
v_call: TRBV11-2
clone_size: NA
cdr3_aa: CASSLTTWSSYNEQFF
cdr3_nt: TGTGCCAGCAGCTTAACGACCTGGAGTTCCTACAATGAGCAGTTCTTC

d_call: NA
j_call: TRBJ1-4
v_call: TRBV10-3
clone_size: NA
cdr3_aa: CAISESPGHNEKLFF
cdr3_nt: TGTGCCATCAGTGAGTCCCCGGGACATAATGAAAAACTGTTTTTT

d_call: NA
j_call: TRBJ1-4
v_call: TRBV27
clone_size: NA
cdr3_aa: CASRGQGLTNEKLFF
cdr3_nt: TGTGCCAGCAGGGGTCAGGGTCTTACTAATGAAAAACTGTTTTTT

d_call: TRBD1
j_call: TRBJ1-2
v_call: TRBV6-1
clone_size: once
cdr3_aa: CASRGQGVGYGYTF
cdr3_nt: TGTGCCAGCAGGGGACAGGGGGTCGGGTATGGCTACACCTTC

d_call: NA
j_call: TRBJ1-4
v_call: TRBV6-6
clone_size: NA
cdr3_aa: CASSFDRGNEKLFF
cdr3_nt: TGTGCCAGCAGTTTCGACAGAGGAAATGAAAAACTGTTTTTT

d_call: TRBD2
j_call: TRBJ2-7
v_call: TRBV29-1
clone_size: NA
cdr3_aa: CSVGRAGGREQYF
cdr3_nt: TGCAGCGTTGGTAGAGCGGGAGGTCGAGAGCAGTACTTC

d_call: TRBD1
j_call: TRBJ1-1
v_call: TRBV6-5
clone_size: few
cdr3_aa: CASSQRTGGNTEAFF
cdr3_nt: TGTGCCAGCAGTCAGCGGACAGGGGGGAACACTGAAGCTTTCTTT

d_call: TRBD1
j_call: TRBJ1-2
v_call: TRBV11-3
clone_size: NA
cdr3_aa: CASSLGGLLGQGADYGYTF
cdr3_nt: TGTGCCAGCAGCTTGGGGGGCCTCTTAGGGCAGGGGGCAGACTATGGCTACACCTTC

d_call: NA
j_call: TRBJ1-1
v_call: TRBV21-1
clone_size: NA
cdr3_aa: CASSNGTGGTEAFF
cdr3_nt: TGTGCCAGCAGCAACGGGACAGGGGGCACTGAAGCTTTCTTT

d_call: TRBD1
j_call: TRBJ1-5
v_call: TRBV10-3
clone_size: NA
cdr3_aa: CAIGPGGGGQGEGQPQHF
cdr3_nt: TGTGCCATCGGGCCAGGGGGAGGGGGACAGGGAGAAGGACAGCCCCAGCATTTT

d_call: TRBD1
j_call: TRBJ2-2
v_call: TRBV2
clone_size: NA
cdr3_aa: CASSGQGADTGELFF
cdr3_nt: TGTGCCAGCAGTGGACAGGGCGCTGACACCGGGGAGCTGTTTTTT

d_call: TRBD2
j_call: TRBJ2-7
v_call: TRBV10-1
clone_size: NA
cdr3_aa: CASSELAGGEQYF
cdr3_nt: TGCGCCAGCAGTGAACTAGCGGGAGGCGAGCAGTACTTC

d_call: TRBD2
j_call: TRBJ2-1
v_call: TRBV2
clone_size: NA
cdr3_aa: CASRAGLAGVEFF
cdr3_nt: TGTGCCAGCAGGGCTGGACTAGCGGGAGTTGAGTTCTTC

d_call: NA
j_call: TRBJ1-6
v_call: TRBV2
clone_size: once
cdr3_aa: CASSESGNNSPLHF
cdr3_nt: TGTGCCAGCAGTGAATCAGGGAACAATTCACCCCTCCACTTT

d_call: NA
j_call: TRBJ2-5
v_call: TRBV25-1
clone_size: NA
cdr3_aa: CASSDFNRESEEQYF
cdr3_nt: TGTGCCAGCAGTGATTTTAACAGGGAATCGGAGGAGCAGTACTTC

d_call: TRBD2
j_call: TRBJ2-7
v_call: TRBV7-9
clone_size: NA
cdr3_aa: CASSPRGLAGYEQYF
cdr3_nt: TGTGCCAGCAGTCCGAGGGGACTAGCGGGATACGAGCAGTACTTC

d_call: NA
j_call: TRBJ2-1
v_call: TRBV18
clone_size: NA
cdr3_aa: CASSPPAQAIIFF
cdr3_nt: TGTGCCAGCTCACCGCCGGCTCAGGCTATTATATTCTTC

d_call: TRBD1
j_call: TRBJ1-5
v_call: TRBV6-6
clone_size: NA
cdr3_aa: CAARGQHNQPQHF
cdr3_nt: TGTGCCGCCAGGGGGCAACACAATCAGCCCCAGCATTTT

d_call: NA
j_call: TRBJ2-7
v_call: TRBV5-1
clone_size: NA
cdr3_aa: CASSRDSPTYEQYF
cdr3_nt: TGCGCCAGCAGCCGGGACTCGCCCACCTACGAGCAGTACTTC

d_call: TRBD2
j_call: TRBJ2-1
v_call: TRBV7-9
clone_size: NA
cdr3_aa: CASSLSSGDEQFF
cdr3_nt: TGTGCCAGCAGCTTATCGAGCGGGGATGAGCAGTTCTTC

d_call: TRBD1
j_call: TRBJ1-1
v_call: TRBV11-3
clone_size: NA
cdr3_aa: CASSAGGSLNTEAFF
cdr3_nt: TGTGCCAGCAGCGCAGGGGGTTCGTTGAACACTGAAGCTTTCTTT

d_call: NA
j_call: TRBJ1-6
v_call: TRBV27
clone_size: once
cdr3_aa: CASGVSRGSPLHF
cdr3_nt: TGTGCCAGCGGGGTCTCCCGGGGGTCACCCCTCCACTTT

d_call: TRBD2
j_call: TRBJ2-2
v_call: TRBV18
clone_size: once
cdr3_aa: CASSPKAGETGGELFF
cdr3_nt: TGTGCCAGCTCACCAAAAGCGGGAGAGACGGGCGGGGAGCTGTTTTTT

d_call: NA
j_call: TRBJ2-5
v_call: TRBV16
clone_size: NA
cdr3_aa: CASSQRYQETQYF
cdr3_nt: TGTGCCAGCAGCCAACGGTACCAAGAGACCCAGTACTTC

d_call: NA
j_call: TRBJ2-1
v_call: TRBV6-6
clone_size: NA
cdr3_aa: CASSSRNEQFF
cdr3_nt: TGTGCCAGCAGTAGCAGGAATGAGCAGTTCTTC

d_call: TRBD1
j_call: TRBJ1-1
v_call: TRBV27
clone_size: NA
cdr3_aa: CASSRPLQGGVTEAFF
cdr3_nt: TGTGCCAGCAGTAGGCCCCTACAGGGGGGGGTCACTGAAGCTTTCTTT

d_call: NA
j_call: TRBJ2-1
v_call: TRBV9
clone_size: NA
cdr3_aa: CASSVELAARNEQFF
cdr3_nt: TGTGCCAGCAGCGTAGAATTAGCCGCCCGCAATGAGCAGTTCTTC

d_call: NA
j_call: TRBJ2-2
v_call: TRBV7-9
clone_size: NA
cdr3_aa: CASTQGGAGELFF
cdr3_nt: TGTGCCAGCACCCAAGGGGGGGCCGGGGAGCTGTTTTTT

d_call: NA
j_call: TRBJ1-5
v_call: TRBV5-4
clone_size: NA
cdr3_aa: CASSLGGSAGNQPQHF
cdr3_nt: TGTGCCAGCAGCCTGGGAGGGTCTGCGGGCAATCAGCCCCAGCATTTT

d_call: NA
j_call: TRBJ2-2
v_call: TRBV4-3
clone_size: NA
cdr3_aa: CASSPRAGELFF
cdr3_nt: TGCGCCAGCAGCCCCAGGGCCGGGGAGCTGTTTTTT

d_call: TRBD2
j_call: TRBJ2-1
v_call: TRBV9
clone_size: NA
cdr3_aa: CASSVAAGGEEQFF
cdr3_nt: TGTGCCAGCAGTGTGGCAGCGGGAGGGGAGGAGCAGTTCTTC

d_call: NA
j_call: TRBJ2-3
v_call: TRBV4-3
clone_size: once
cdr3_aa: CASSGSGTDTQYF
cdr3_nt: TGCGCCAGCAGCGGTAGTGGCACAGATACGCAGTATTTT

d_call: NA
j_call: TRBJ2-1
v_call: TRBV19
clone_size: NA
cdr3_aa: CASFNGGEQFF
cdr3_nt: TGTGCCAGTTTCAACGGGGGTGAGCAGTTCTTC

d_call: TRBD2
j_call: TRBJ2-5
v_call: TRBV15
clone_size: NA
cdr3_aa: CATSRDPGRAQETQYF
cdr3_nt: TGTGCCACCAGCAGAGACCCCGGGAGGGCGCAAGAGACCCAGTACTTC

d_call: NA
j_call: TRBJ2-1
v_call: TRBV9
clone_size: NA
cdr3_aa: CASSVVGLGARNEQFF
cdr3_nt: TGTGCCAGCAGCGTAGTCGGCCTTGGGGCTCGGAATGAGCAGTTCTTC

d_call: TRBD1
j_call: TRBJ1-6
v_call: TRBV19
clone_size: NA
cdr3_aa: CASSMEGGDNSPLHF
cdr3_nt: TGTGCCAGTAGTATGGAAGGGGGCGATAATTCACCCCTCCACTTT

d_call: NA
j_call: TRBJ1-2
v_call: TRBV27
clone_size: NA
cdr3_aa: CASRRTKKNYGYTF
cdr3_nt: TGTGCCAGCCGCCGGACAAAAAAAAACTATGGCTACACCTTC

d_call: NA
j_call: TRBJ1-2
v_call: TRBV5-1
clone_size: NA
cdr3_aa: CASSLGAPEDYGYTF
cdr3_nt: TGCGCCAGCAGCTTAGGGGCCCCGGAAGACTATGGCTACACCTTC

d_call: TRBD2
j_call: TRBJ2-3
v_call: TRBV9
clone_size: NA
cdr3_aa: CASSVASGGSDTQYF
cdr3_nt: TGTGCCAGCAGCGTAGCTAGCGGGGGGTCAGATACGCAGTATTTT

d_call: NA
j_call: TRBJ2-7
v_call: TRBV9
clone_size: NA
cdr3_aa: CASSRIGVSYEQYF
cdr3_nt: TGTGCCAGCAGTAGGATAGGGGTTTCCTACGAGCAGTACTTC

d_call: TRBD2
j_call: TRBJ2-5
v_call: TRBV7-2
clone_size: NA
cdr3_aa: CASSLEVAGGLETQYF
cdr3_nt: TGTGCCAGCAGCTTAGAAGTGGCGGGAGGGCTTGAGACCCAGTACTTC

d_call: TRBD2
j_call: TRBJ2-2
v_call: TRBV18
clone_size: NA
cdr3_aa: CASSPSGAGYSGELFF
cdr3_nt: TGTGCCAGCTCACCAAGCGGGGCAGGGTATTCCGGGGAGCTGTTTTTT

d_call: NA
j_call: TRBJ1-1
v_call: TRBV30
clone_size: once
cdr3_aa: CAWSKLGVGNTEAFF
cdr3_nt: TGTGCCTGGAGTAAGCTCGGGGTAGGGAACACTGAAGCTTTCTTT

d_call: NA
j_call: TRBJ1-2
v_call: TRBV28
clone_size: NA
cdr3_aa: CASSLFPVNYGYTF
cdr3_nt: TGTGCCAGCAGTTTGTTCCCCGTTAACTATGGCTACACCTTC

d_call: TRBD2
j_call: TRBJ2-7
v_call: TRBV30
clone_size: NA
cdr3_aa: CAWGLAGGMGYEQYF
cdr3_nt: TGTGCCTGGGGACTAGCGGGAGGAATGGGCTACGAGCAGTACTTC

d_call: TRBD1
j_call: TRBJ1-5
v_call: TRBV7-2
clone_size: few
cdr3_aa: CASSLSGGYNQPQHF
cdr3_nt: TGTGCCAGCAGCTTGTCAGGGGGCTACAATCAGCCCCAGCATTTT

d_call: NA
j_call: TRBJ1-3
v_call: TRBV19
clone_size: NA
cdr3_aa: CASSMDGGSGNTIYF
cdr3_nt: TGTGCCAGTAGTATGGACGGGGGCTCTGGAAACACCATATATTTT

d_call: TRBD1
j_call: TRBJ1-1
v_call: TRBV9
clone_size: few
cdr3_aa: CASSVRTGDGAFF
cdr3_nt: TGTGCCAGCAGCGTACGGACAGGAGATGGGGCTTTCTTT

d_call: NA
j_call: TRBJ2-7
v_call: TRBV6-5
clone_size: NA
cdr3_aa: CASSYSGGQSYEQYF
cdr3_nt: TGTGCCAGCAGTTACAGTGGGGGCCAGAGCTACGAGCAGTACTTC